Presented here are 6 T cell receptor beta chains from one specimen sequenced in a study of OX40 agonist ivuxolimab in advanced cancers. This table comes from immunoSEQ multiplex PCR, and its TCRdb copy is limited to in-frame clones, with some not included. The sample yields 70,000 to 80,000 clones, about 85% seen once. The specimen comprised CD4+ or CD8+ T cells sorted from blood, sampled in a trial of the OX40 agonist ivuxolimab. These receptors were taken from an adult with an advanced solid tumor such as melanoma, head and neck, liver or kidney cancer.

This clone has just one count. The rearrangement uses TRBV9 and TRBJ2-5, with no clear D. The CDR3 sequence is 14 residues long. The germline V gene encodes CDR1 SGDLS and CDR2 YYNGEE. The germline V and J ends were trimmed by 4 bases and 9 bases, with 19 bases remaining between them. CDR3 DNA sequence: TGTGCCAGCAGCCCCGATCCCACCGGGCGAGCCCAGTACTTC. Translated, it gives CASSPDPTGRAQYF.

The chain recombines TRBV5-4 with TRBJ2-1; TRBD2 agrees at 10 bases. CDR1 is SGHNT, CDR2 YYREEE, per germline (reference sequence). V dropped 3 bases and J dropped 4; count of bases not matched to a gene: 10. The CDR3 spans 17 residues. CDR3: CASSSRLAGAQYNEQFF. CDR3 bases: TGTGCCAGCAGCTCAAGACTAGCGGGCGCCCAATACAATGAGCAGTTCTTC.

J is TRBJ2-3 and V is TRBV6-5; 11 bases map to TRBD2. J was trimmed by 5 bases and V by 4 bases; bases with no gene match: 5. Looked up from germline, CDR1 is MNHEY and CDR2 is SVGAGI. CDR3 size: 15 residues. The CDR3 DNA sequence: TGTGCCAGCAGTTCGATTAGCGGGAGGGGAGATACGCAGTATTTT. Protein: CASSSISGRGDTQYF.

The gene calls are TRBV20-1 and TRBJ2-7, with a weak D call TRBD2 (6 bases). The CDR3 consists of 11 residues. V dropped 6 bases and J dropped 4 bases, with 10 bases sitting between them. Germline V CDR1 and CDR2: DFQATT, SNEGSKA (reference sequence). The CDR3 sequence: CSANREYEQYF. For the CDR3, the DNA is TGCAGTGCAAACCGGGAGTACGAGCAGTACTTC.

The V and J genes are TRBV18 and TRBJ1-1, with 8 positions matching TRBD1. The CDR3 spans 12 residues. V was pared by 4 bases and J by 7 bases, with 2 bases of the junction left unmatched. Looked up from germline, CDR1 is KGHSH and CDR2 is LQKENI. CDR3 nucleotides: TGTGCCAGCTCACGGACAGGGAGTGAAGCTTTCTTT. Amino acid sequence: CASSRTGSEAFF.

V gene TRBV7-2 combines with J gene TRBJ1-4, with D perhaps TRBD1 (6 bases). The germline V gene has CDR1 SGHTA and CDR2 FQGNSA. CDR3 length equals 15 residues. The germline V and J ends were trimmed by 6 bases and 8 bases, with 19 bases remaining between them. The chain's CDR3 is CASSLKMGAGEKLFF. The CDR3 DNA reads TGTGCCAGCAGTCTGAAAATGGGGGCTGGGGAAAAACTGTTTTTT.